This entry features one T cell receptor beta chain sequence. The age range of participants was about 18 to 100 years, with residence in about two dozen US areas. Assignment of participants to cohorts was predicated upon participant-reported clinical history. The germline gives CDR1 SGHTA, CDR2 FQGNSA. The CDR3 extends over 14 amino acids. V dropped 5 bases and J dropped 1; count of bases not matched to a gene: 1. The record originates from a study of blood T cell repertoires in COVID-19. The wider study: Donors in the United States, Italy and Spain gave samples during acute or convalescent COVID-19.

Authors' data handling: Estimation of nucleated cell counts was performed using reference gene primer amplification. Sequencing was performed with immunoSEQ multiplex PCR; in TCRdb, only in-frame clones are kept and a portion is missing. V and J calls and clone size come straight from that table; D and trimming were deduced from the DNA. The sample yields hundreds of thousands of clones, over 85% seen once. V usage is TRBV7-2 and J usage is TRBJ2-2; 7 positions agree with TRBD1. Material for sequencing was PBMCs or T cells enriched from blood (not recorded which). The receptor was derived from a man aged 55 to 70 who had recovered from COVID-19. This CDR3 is CASSRTGNTGELFF. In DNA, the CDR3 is TGTGCCAGCAGCCGGACAGGGAACACCGGGGAGCTGTTTTTT.